This T cell receptor beta chain was captured by sequencing in a study of blood T cell repertoires in COVID-19. This CDR3 has 12 residues. The V end was cut by 5 bases, the J end by 4 bases, with 6 bases between. The V gene's germline CDR1 is MNHEY and CDR2 SMNVEV (reference sequence). Participants' reported clinical history set cohort assignment. Measured with immunoSEQ multiplex PCR; TCRdb has only the in-frame clones, and not every one. The table shows under 300,000 clones, with 70% to 90% occurring only once. The TCR originated in a woman in her 50s who had recovered from COVID-19. V usage is TRBV27 and J usage is TRBJ2-1, with unresolved D. Sequencing used PBMCs or T cells enriched from blood (not recorded which). CDR3 sequence (DNA): TGTGCCAGCAGTCGTCCGTACAATGAGCAGTTCTTC. This translates into CASSRPYNEQFF.